There are many counts of the clone carrying this TCR beta chain. Its antigen is unknown. V shed 6 bases, J shed 1 base, and the junction held 3 bases outside the gene matches. This CDR3 spans 14 amino acids. TCRdb reprocessed the 5' RACE reads via MiXCR and lists one record per CDR3 protein. Of about 500,000 distinct CDR3 sequences detected, approximately 5% appear once; the ten largest clones hold around 3.4%. These data originate in a study of CD8 T cells in ankylosing spondylitis. Regarding the study as a whole: Several of the motif variants were reported before in synovial fluid and blood from reactive arthritis. As reported, disease-linked clones showed significant enrichment in matched ankylosing spondylitis synovial fluid. Seemingly characteristic of ankylosing spondylitis blood was a TCR beta motif consisting of eight highly homologous variants.

V usage is TRBV12-3 or TRBV12-4 and J usage is TRBJ2-4; 7 positions match TRBD2. This TCR derives from a male donor with ankylosing spondylitis. Sequencing input: blood, either unsorted or a sorted T cell fraction (not recorded which). CDR3 in DNA: TGTGCCAGCAGACGTAGCGGGGCCAAAAACATTCAGTACTTC. Amino acid sequence: CASRRSGAKNIQYF.